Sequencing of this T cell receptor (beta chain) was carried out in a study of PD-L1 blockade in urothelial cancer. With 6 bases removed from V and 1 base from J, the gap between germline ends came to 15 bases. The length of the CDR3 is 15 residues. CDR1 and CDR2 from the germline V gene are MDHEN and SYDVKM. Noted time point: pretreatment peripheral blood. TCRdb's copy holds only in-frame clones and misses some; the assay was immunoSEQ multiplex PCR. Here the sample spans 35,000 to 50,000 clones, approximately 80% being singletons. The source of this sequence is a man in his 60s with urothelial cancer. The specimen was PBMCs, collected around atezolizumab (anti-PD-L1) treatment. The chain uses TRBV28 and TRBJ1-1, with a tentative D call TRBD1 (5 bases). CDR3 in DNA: TGTGCCAGCAGCCTGGGGGGTGGAGGGAACACTGAAGCTTTCTTT. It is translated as CASSLGGGGNTEAFF. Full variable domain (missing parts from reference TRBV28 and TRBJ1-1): DVKVTQSSRYLVKRTGEKVFLECVQDMDHENMFWYRQDPGLGLRLIYFSYDVKMKEKGDIPEGYSVSREKKERFSLILESASTNQTSMYLCASSLGGGGNTEAFFGQGTRLTVV.